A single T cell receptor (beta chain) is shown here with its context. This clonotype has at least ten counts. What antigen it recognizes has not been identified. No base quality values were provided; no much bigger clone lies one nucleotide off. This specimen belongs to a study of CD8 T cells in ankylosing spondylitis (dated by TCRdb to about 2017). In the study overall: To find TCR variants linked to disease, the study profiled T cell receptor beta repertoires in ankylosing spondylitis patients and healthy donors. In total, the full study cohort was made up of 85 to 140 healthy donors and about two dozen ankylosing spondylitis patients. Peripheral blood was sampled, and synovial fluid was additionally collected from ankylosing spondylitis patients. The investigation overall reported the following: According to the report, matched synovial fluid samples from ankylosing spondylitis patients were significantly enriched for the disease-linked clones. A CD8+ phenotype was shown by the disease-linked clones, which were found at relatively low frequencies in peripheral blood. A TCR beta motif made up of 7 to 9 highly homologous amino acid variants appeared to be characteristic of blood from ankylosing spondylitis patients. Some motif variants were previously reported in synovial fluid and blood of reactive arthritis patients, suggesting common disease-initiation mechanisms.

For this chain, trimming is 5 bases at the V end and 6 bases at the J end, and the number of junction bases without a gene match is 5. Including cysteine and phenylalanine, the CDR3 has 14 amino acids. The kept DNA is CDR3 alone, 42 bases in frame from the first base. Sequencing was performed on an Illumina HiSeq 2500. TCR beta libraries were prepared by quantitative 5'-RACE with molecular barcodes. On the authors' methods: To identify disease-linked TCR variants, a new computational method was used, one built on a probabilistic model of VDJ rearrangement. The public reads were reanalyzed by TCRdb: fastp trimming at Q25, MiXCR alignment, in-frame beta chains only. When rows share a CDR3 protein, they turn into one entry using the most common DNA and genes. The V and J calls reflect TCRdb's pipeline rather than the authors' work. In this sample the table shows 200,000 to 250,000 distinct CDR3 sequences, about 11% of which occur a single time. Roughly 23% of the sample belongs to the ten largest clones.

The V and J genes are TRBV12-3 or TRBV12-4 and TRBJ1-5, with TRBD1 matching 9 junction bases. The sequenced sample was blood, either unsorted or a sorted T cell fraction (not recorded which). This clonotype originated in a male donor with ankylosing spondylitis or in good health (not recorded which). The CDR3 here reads CASSLQGAGQPQHF. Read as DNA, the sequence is TGTGCCAGCAGTCTACAGGGGGCCGGTCAGCCCCAGCATTTT.